Described below is a single TCR beta chain sequence and its context. The antigen remains undetermined. Generated by immunoSEQ multiplex PCR, the TCRdb table keeps only in-frame clones and is missing some. The sample has under 15,000 clones; 65% to 85% are singletons. The data stem from a study of tumor-infiltrating lymphocytes in localized non-small cell lung cancer. Findings and limits, study-wide: No T-cell fraction difference was seen between IM1 and IM2 tumors. No link was found between tumor T-cell fraction and recurrence-free survival.

The sequenced material came from lung tumor tissue. This sequence originates from a human donor with non-small cell lung cancer.

CDR3 amino acids: CSVVNQGSNIQYF. CDR3 coding DNA: TGCAGCGTTGTTAACCAGGGGAGCAACATTCAGTACTTC. The chain links TRBV29-1 to TRBJ2-4, with D perhaps TRBD1 (6 bases). This CDR3 has 13 amino acids. The V end was cut by 4 bases, the J end by 7 bases, with 14 bases between. The V gene's germline CDR1 is SQVTM and CDR2 ANQGSEA.